These T cell receptor beta chains were read from a single sample in a study of a mutant IDH1 vaccine in newly diagnosed glioma. For these TCRs, the target antigens are not known. TCRdb's table, derived via immunoSEQ multiplex PCR, lists solely in-frame clones and lacks some. The sample contains about 51,000 clones, roughly 73% of which appear only once. The specimen was PBMCs, collected from a glioma patient whose treatment included an IDH1 peptide vaccine. The receptors here all came from a woman aged 40-49 years with glioma. Both conserved end residues are part of each CDR3. The D gene is left open where the match is weak. Only part of the rows carry a size: once, few, many, or a class if the clone is expanded.

d_gene: TRBD2; j_gene: TRBJ2-2; v_gene: TRBV5-1; abundance: NA; CDR3aa: CASSLLAGGNTGELFF; CDR3nt: TGCGCCAGCAGCCTCCTAGCGGGGGGAAACACCGGGGAGCTGTTTTTT
d_gene: TRBD1; j_gene: TRBJ2-1; v_gene: TRBV7-9; abundance: NA; CDR3aa: CASSFRDRPYNEQFF; CDR3nt: TGTGCCAGCAGCTTCCGGGACAGGCCCTACAATGAGCAGTTCTTC
d_gene: NA; j_gene: TRBJ1-1; v_gene: TRBV6-4; abundance: NA; CDR3aa: CASSGQMNTEAFF; CDR3nt: TGTGCCAGCAGTGGGCAGATGAACACTGAAGCTTTCTTT
d_gene: TRBD2; j_gene: TRBJ2-3; v_gene: TRBV7-9; abundance: NA; CDR3aa: CASSLGWAGGTDTQYF; CDR3nt: TGTGCCAGCAGCTTAGGCTGGGCGGGGGGGACAGATACGCAGTATTTT
d_gene: TRBD1; j_gene: TRBJ2-5; v_gene: TRBV29-1; abundance: NA; CDR3aa: CSVATGVETQYF; CDR3nt: TGCAGCGTCGCGACAGGGGTAGAGACCCAGTACTTC
d_gene: NA; j_gene: TRBJ2-1; v_gene: TRBV6-1; abundance: NA; CDR3aa: CAIRVIYNEQFF; CDR3nt: TGTGCCATCCGGGTGATCTACAATGAGCAGTTCTTC
d_gene: NA; j_gene: TRBJ2-7; v_gene: TRBV2; abundance: NA; CDR3aa: CASTPPGGRTYEQYF; CDR3nt: TGTGCCAGCACCCCCCCCGGGGGGCGGACCTACGAGCAGTACTTC
d_gene: NA; j_gene: TRBJ1-1; v_gene: TRBV6-6; abundance: NA; CDR3aa: CASSTPQGRGTEAFF; CDR3nt: TGTGCCAGCAGCACACCGCAGGGGCGGGGCACTGAAGCTTTCTTT
d_gene: TRBD2; j_gene: TRBJ2-7; v_gene: TRBV5-1; abundance: NA; CDR3aa: CASSLTSGSYEQYF; CDR3nt: TGCGCCAGCAGCCTTACTAGCGGCTCCTACGAGCAGTACTTC
d_gene: NA; j_gene: TRBJ2-1; v_gene: TRBV5-4; abundance: few; CDR3aa: CASSLGGAGGNEQFF; CDR3nt: TGTGCCAGCAGCTTGGGGGGGGCCGGTGGAAATGAGCAGTTCTTC
d_gene: TRBD1; j_gene: TRBJ1-5; v_gene: TRBV10-3; abundance: NA; CDR3aa: CAISESRTGYQPQHF; CDR3nt: TGTGCCATCAGTGAGTCTCGGACAGGGTATCAGCCCCAGCATTTT
d_gene: TRBD1; j_gene: TRBJ1-4; v_gene: TRBV5-5; abundance: NA; CDR3aa: CASSPDRGGEKLFF; CDR3nt: TGTGCCAGCAGCCCCGACAGGGGAGGGGAAAAACTGTTTTTT
d_gene: TRBD1; j_gene: TRBJ1-2; v_gene: TRBV9; abundance: NA; CDR3aa: CASSVGAQAGGLGYTF; CDR3nt: TGTGCCAGCAGCGTAGGGGCCCAGGCAGGGGGCCTTGGCTACACCTTC